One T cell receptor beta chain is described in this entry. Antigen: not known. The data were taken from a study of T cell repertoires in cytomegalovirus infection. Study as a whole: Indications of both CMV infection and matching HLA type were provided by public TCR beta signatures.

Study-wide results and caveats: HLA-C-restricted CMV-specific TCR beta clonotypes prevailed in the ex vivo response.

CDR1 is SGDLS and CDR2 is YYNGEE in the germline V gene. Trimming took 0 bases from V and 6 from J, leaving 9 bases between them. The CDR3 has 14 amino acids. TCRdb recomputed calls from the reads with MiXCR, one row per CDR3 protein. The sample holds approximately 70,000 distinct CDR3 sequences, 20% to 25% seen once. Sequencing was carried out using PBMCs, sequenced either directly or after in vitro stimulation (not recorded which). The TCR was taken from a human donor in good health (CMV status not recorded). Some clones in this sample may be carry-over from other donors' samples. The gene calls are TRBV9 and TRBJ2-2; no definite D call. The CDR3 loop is CASSVAVSAGELFF. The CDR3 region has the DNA TGTGCCAGCAGCGTAGCTGTGTCAGCCGGGGAGCTGTTTTTT.